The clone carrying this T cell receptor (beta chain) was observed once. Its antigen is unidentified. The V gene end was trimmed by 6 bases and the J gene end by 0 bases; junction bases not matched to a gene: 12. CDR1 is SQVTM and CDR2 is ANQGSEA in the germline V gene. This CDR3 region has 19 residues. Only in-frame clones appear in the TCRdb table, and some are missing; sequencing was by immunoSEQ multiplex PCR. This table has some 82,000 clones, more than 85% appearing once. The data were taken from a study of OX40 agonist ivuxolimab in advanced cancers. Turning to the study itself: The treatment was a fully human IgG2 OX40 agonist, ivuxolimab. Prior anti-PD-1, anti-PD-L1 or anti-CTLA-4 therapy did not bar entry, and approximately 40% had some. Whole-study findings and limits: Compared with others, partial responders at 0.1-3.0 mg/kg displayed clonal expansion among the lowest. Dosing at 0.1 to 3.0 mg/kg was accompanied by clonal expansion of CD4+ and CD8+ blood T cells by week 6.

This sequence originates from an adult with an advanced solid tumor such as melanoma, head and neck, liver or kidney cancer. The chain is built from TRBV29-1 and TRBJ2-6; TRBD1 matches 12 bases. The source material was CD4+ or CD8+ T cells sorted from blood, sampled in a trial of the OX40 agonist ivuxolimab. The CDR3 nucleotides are TGCAGCGTCTTCCCGGGACAGGGGGCATCAGACTCTGGGGCCAACGTCCTGACTTTC. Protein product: CSVFPGQGASDSGANVLTF.